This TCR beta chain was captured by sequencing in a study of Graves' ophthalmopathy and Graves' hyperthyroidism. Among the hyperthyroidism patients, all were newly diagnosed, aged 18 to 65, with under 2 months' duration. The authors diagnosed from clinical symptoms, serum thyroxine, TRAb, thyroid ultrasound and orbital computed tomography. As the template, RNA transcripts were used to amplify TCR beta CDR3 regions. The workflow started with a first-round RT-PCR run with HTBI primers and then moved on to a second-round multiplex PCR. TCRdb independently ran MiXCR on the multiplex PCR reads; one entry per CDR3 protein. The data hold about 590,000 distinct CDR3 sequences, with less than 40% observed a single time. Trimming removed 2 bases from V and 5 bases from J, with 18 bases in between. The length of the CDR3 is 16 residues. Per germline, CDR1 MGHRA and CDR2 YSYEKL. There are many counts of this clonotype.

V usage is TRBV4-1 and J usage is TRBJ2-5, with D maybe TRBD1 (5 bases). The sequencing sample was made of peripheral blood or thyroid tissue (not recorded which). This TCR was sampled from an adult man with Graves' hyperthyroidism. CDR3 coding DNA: TGCGCCAGCAGCCAACAAGTCACCCAGGGTCGGGAGACCCAGTACTTC. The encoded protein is CASSQQVTQGRETQYF.